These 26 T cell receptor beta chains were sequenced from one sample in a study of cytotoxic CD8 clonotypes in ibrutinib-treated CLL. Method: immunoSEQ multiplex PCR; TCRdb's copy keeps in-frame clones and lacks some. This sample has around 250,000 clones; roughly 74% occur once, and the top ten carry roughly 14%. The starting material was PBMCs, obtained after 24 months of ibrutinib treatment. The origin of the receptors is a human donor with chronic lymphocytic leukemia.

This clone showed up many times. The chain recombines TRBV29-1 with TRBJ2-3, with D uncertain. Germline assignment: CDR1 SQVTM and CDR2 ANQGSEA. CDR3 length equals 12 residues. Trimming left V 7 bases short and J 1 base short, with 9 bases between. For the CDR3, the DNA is TGCAGCGCTCGACCAGGCACAGATACGCAGTATTTT. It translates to CSARPGTDTQYF.

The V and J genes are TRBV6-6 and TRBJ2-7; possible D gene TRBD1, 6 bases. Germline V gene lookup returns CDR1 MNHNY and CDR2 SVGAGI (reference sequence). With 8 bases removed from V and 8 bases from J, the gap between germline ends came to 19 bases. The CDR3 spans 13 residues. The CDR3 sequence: CASSGDGPGQQYF. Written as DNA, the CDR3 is TGTGCCAGCTCAGGGGACGGCCCGGGACAGCAGTACTTC.

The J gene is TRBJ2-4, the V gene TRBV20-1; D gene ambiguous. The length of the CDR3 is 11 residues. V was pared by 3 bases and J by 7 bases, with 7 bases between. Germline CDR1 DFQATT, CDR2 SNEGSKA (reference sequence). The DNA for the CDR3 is TGCAGTGCTAGTCGGAACAACATTCAGTACTTC. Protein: CSASRNNIQYF.

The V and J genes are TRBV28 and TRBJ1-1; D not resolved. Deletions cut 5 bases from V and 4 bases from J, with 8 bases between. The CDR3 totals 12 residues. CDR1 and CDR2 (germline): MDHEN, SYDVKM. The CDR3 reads CASSPTLTEAFF. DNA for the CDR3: TGTGCCAGCAGTCCCACGCTCACTGAAGCTTTCTTT.

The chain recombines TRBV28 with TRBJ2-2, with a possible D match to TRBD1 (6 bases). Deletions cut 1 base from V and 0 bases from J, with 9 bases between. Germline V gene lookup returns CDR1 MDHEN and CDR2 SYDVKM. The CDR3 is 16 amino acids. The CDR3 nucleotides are TGTGCCAGCAGTTTATCTGGACAGTCGAACACCGGGGAGCTGTTTTTT. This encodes CASSLSGQSNTGELFF.

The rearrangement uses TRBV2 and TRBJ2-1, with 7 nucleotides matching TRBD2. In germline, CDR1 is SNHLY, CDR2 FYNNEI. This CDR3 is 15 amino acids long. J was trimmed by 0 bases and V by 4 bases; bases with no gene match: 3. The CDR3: CASSGSGVSYNEQFF. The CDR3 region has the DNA TGTGCCAGCAGTGGGAGCGGGGTCTCCTACAATGAGCAGTTCTTC. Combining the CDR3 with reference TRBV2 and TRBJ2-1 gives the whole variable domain EPEVTQTPSHQVTQMGQEVILRCVPISNHLYFYWYRQILGQKVEFLVSFYNNEISEKSEIFDDQFSVERPDGSNFTLKIRSTKLEDSAMYFCASSGSGVSYNEQFFGPGTRLTVL.

The CDR3 DNA sequence: TGTGCCAGCAGCACCCCCGGGACAGGGGGCACAGATACGCAGTATTTT. It is translated as CASSTPGTGGTDTQYF. The chain is built from TRBV28 and TRBJ2-3; 10 bases fit TRBD1. The germline gives CDR1 MDHEN, CDR2 SYDVKM. Trimming removed 6 bases from V and 1 base from J; junction bases left unmatched: 7. The CDR3 contains 16 residues.

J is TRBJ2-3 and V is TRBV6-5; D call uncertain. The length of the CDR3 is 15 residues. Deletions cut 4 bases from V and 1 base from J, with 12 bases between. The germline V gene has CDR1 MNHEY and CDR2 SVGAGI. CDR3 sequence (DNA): TGTGCCAGCAGTTCGGACGGTGGGGGCACAGATACGCAGTATTTT. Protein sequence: CASSSDGGGTDTQYF.

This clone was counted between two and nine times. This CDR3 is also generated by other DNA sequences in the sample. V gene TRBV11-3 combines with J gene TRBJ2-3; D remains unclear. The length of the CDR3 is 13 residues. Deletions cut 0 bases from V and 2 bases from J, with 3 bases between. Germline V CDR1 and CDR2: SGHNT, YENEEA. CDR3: CASSLESTDTQYF. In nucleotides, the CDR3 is TGTGCCAGCAGCTTAGAATCCACAGATACGCAGTATTTT.

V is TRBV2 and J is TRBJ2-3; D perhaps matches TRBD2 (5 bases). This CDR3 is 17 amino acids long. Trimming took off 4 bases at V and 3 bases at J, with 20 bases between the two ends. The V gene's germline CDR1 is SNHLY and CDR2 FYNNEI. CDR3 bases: TGTGCCAGCAGTGGTGATGCGGTGGGAGAGGTAACAGATACGCAGTATTTT. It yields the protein CASSGDAVGEVTDTQYF.

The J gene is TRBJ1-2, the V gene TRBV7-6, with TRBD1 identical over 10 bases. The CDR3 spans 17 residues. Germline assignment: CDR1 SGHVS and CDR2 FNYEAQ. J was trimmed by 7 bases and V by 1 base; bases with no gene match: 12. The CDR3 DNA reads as TGTGCCAGCAGCTTAGGCTACGGGACAGGGGAATCGGGTGGCTACACCTTC. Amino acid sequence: CASSLGYGTGESGGYTF.

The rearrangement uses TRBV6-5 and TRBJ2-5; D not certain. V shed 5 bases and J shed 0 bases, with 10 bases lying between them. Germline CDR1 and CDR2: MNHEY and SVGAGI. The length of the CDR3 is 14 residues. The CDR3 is CASSHRSHQETQYF. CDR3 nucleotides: TGTGCCAGCAGTCATAGGAGTCACCAAGAGACCCAGTACTTC.

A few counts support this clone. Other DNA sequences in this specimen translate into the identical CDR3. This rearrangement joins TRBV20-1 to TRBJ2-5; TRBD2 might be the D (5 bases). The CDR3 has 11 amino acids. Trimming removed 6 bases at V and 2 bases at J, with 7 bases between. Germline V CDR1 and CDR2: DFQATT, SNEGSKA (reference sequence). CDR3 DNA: TGCAGTGCCCCGGGGCAAGAGACCCAGTACTTC. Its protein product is CSAPGQETQYF.

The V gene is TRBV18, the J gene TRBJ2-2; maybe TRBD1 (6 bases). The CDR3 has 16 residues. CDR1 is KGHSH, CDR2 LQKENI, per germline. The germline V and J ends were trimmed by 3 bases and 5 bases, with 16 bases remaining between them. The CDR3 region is CASSPTPGHFTGELFF. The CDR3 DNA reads TGTGCCAGCTCACCCACGCCGGGACACTTTACCGGGGAGCTGTTTTTT.

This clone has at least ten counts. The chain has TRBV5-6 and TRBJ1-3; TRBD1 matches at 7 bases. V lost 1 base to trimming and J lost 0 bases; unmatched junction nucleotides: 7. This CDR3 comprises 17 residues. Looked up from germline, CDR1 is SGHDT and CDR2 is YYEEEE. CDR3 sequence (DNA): TGTGCCAGCAGCTTGACGGCGGGACAGCTCTCTGGAAACACCATATATTTT. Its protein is CASSLTAGQLSGNTIYF.

In nucleotides, the CDR3 is TGTGCCAGCGGGACAGGTCCTATCGGGCAGTACTTC. It translates to CASGTGPIGQYF. This chain joins TRBV6-5 and TRBJ2-7; 8 positions agree with TRBD1. Germline trimming cut 8 bases from V and 9 bases from J; bases unmatched to any gene: 9. The CDR3 is made up of 12 amino acids. Germline values: CDR1 MNHEY, CDR2 SVGAGI.

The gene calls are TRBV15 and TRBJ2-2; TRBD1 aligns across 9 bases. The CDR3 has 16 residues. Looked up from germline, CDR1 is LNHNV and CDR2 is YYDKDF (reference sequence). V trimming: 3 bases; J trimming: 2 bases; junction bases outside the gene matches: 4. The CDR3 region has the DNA TGTGCCACCAGCAGCCGGGACAGGGTTAACACCGGGGAGCTGTTTTTT. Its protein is CATSSRDRVNTGELFF.

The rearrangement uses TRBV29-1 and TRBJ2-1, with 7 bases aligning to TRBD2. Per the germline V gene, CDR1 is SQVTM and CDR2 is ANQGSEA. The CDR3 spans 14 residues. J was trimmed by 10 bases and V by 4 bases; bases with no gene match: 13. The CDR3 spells CSVGRPLAGVEQFF. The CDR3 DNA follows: TGCAGCGTTGGAAGGCCGTTGGCGGGAGTGGAGCAGTTCTTC.

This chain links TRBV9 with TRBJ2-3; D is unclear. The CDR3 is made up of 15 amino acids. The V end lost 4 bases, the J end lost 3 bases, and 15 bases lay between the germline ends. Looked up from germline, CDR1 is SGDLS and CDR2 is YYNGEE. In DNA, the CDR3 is TGTGCCAGCAGCCGCTACGAAGGTATGACAGATACGCAGTATTTT. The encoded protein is CASSRYEGMTDTQYF.

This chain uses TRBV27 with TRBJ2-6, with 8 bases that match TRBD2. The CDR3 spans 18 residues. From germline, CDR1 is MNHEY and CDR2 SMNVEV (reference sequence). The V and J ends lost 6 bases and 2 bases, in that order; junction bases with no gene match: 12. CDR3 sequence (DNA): TGTGCCAGCAGACTCCTCGGGGGGGACGCAACTGGGGCCAACGTCCTGACTTTC. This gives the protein CASRLLGGDATGANVLTF.

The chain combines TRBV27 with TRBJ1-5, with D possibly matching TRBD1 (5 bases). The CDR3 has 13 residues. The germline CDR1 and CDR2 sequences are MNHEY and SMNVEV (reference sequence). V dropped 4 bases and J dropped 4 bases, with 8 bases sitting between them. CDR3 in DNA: TGTGCCAGCAGTTATCAGGGTAATCAGCCCCAGCATTTT. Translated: CASSYQGNQPQHF.

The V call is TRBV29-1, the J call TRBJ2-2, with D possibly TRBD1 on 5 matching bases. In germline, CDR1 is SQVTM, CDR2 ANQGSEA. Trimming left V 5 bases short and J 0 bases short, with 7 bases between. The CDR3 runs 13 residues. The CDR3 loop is CSVKDTNTGELFF. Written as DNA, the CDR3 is TGCAGCGTTAAGGACACGAACACCGGGGAGCTGTTTTTT.

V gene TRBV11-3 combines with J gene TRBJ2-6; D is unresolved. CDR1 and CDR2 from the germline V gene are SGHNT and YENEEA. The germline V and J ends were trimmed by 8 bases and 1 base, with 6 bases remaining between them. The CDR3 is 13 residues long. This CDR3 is CASGISGANVLTF. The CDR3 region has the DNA TGTGCCAGCGGGATATCTGGGGCCAACGTCCTGACTTTC.

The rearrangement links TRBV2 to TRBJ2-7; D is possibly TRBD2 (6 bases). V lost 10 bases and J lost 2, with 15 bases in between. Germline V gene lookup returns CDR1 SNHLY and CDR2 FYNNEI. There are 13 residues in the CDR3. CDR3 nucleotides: TGTGCCACCCAGCCGAGGGAGGCCTACGAGCAGTACTTC. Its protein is CATQPREAYEQYF.

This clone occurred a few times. The DNA for the CDR3 is TGCGCCAGCAGCAGCGGGAGTGGTGAAGCTTTCTTT. Amino acids: CASSSGSGEAFF. This chain joins TRBV5-1 and TRBJ1-1; D is unclear. Looked up from germline, CDR1 is SGHRS and CDR2 is YFSETQ. The ends were cut back, 4 bases at V and 7 bases at J, with 11 bases in the middle. This CDR3 is built from 12 residues.

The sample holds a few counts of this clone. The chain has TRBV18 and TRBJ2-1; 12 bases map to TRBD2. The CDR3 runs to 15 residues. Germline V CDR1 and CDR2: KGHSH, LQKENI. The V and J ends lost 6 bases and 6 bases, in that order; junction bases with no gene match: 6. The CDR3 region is CASSPSGRAFNEQFF. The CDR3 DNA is TGTGCCAGCTCGCCTAGCGGGAGGGCCTTCAATGAGCAGTTCTTC.